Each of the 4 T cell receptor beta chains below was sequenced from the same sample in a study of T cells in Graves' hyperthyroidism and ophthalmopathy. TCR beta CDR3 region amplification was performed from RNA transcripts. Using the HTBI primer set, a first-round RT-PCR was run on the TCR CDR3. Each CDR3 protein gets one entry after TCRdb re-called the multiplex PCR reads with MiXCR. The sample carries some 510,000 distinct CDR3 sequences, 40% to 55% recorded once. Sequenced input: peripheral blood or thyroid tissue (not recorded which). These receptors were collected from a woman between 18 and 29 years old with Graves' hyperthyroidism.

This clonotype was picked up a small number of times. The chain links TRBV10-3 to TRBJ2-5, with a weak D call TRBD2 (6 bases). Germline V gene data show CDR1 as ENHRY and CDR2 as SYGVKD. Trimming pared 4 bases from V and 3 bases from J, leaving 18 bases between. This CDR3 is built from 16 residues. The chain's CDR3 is CAISATRDSLKETQYF. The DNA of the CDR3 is TGTGCCATCAGTGCGACTCGGGACTCCTTAAAAGAGACCCAGTACTTC.

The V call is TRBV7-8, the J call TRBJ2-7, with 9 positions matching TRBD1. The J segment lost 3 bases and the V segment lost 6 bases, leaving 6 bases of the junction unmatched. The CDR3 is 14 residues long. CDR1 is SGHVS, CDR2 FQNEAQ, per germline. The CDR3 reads CASRPQDRGYEQYF. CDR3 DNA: TGTGCCAGCAGGCCCCAGGACAGGGGCTACGAGCAGTACTTC.

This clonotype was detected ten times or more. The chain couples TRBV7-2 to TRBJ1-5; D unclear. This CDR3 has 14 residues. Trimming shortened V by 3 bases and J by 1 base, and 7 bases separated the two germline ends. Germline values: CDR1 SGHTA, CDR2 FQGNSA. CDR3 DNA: TGTGCCAGCAGCTTTCGTCCAAGCAATCAGCCCCAGCATTTT. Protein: CASSFRPSNQPQHF.

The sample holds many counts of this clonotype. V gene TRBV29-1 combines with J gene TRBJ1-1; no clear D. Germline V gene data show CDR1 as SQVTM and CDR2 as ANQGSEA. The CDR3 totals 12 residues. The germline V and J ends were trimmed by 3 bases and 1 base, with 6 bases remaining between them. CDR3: CSVDDPNTEAFF. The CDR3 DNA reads TGCAGCGTTGATGACCCGAACACTGAAGCTTTCTTT.